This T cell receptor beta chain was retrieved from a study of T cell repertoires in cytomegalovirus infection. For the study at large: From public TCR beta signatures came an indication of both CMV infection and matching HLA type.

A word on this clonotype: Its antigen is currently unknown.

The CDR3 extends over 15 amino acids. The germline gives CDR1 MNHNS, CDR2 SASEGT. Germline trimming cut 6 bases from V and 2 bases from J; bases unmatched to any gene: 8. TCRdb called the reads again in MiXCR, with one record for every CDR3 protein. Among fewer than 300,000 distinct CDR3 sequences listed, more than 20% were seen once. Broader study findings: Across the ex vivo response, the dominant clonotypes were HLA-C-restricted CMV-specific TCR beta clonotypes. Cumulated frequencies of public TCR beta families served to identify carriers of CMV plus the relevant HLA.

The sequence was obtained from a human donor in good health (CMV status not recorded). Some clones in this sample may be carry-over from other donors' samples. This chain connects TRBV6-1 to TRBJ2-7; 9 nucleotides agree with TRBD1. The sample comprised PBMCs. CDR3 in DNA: TGTGCCAGCAGACCGGGACAGGGATTTACCTACGAGCAGTACTTC. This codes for CASRPGQGFTYEQYF.